One sample yielded the 9 T cell receptor beta chains listed below, sequenced in a study of T-cell reconstitution after alpha-beta-depleted transplantation in children. Unique molecular identifiers were incorporated during preparation of the TCRbeta library. TCRdb re-called the PCR reads with MiXCR, one entry per CDR3 protein. Of roughly 300,000 distinct CDR3 sequences listed, 11% are singletons. The specimen was peripheral blood, collected 180 days after TCRalphabeta/CD19-depleted stem cell transplant. These receptors originate from a male patient aged 2 to 10 who had a stem cell transplant for chronic granulomatous disease, so the T cells may come from the graft donor.

This clonotype has a count of ten or more. The CDR3, as DNA: TGTGCCACCAGCAGAGATGGGGTGGTAGGCTATGGCTACACCTTC. The encoded protein is CATSRDGVVGYGYTF. J is TRBJ1-2 and V is TRBV15; D gene unclear. The CDR3 runs 15 residues. Per germline, CDR1 LNHNV and CDR2 YYDKDF (reference sequence). Trimming took off 0 bases at V and 4 bases at J, with 12 bases between the two ends.

This clonotype occurred many times. The rearrangement joins TRBV6-5 to TRBJ2-1; 14 positions agree with TRBD2. Germline V lookup: CDR1 MNHEY, CDR2 SVGAGI. The CDR3 is 17 amino acids. V trimming: 0 bases; J trimming: 6 bases; junction bases outside the gene matches: 4. The CDR3 is CASSYSVTSGGANEQFF. CDR3 coding DNA: TGTGCCAGCAGTTACTCGGTGACTAGCGGGGGGGCCAATGAGCAGTTCTTC.

The sample holds many counts of this clonotype. The chain links TRBV2 to TRBJ2-5; 7 bases agree with TRBD2. The CDR3 spans 14 residues. CDR1 is SNHLY, CDR2 FYNNEI, per germline. V trimming: 7 bases; J trimming: 0 bases; junction bases outside the gene matches: 5. The CDR3 reads CASTSGVYQETQYF. DNA of the CDR3: TGTGCCAGCACTAGCGGAGTGTACCAAGAGACCCAGTACTTC.

This clonotype has a count of ten or more. The chain has TRBV12-3 or TRBV12-4 and TRBJ1-5; 9 nucleotides line up with TRBD1. Trimming at V came to 4 bases and at J to 6 bases, leaving 4 bases not matched to a gene. The CDR3 extends over 14 amino acids. CDR3 residues: CASSWTGAGQPQHF. CDR3 coding DNA: TGTGCCAGCAGTTGGACAGGGGCGGGTCAGCCCCAGCATTTT.

Notes on this clonotype: A read error is possible here, since a much larger clone lies one base away. J is TRBJ2-2 and V is TRBV5-5; D not resolved. Germline V gene data show CDR1 as SGHKS and CDR2 as YYEKEE (reference sequence). The CDR3 loop spans 14 amino acids. V was clipped by 0 bases and J by 6 bases, with 9 bases between them. The CDR3 region has the DNA TGTGCCAGCAGCTTGGTCCTAACCTCCGGGGAGCTGTTTTTT. Translated, it gives CASSLVLTSGELFF.

The sample holds many counts of this clonotype. The CDR3 reads CASSLAQDQPQHF. The CDR3 nucleotides are TGTGCCAGCAGCTTAGCGCAGGATCAGCCCCAGCATTTT. The chain carries TRBV7-2 and TRBJ1-5; no definite D call. The CDR3 is 13 amino acids. Germline CDR1 reads SGHTA; CDR2 reads FQGNSA. V lost 0 bases, J lost 5 bases, and 5 bases lay in between.

This clonotype was observed a handful of times. J is TRBJ2-7 and V is TRBV5-1; TRBD2 agrees at 7 bases. Germline values: CDR1 SGHRS, CDR2 YFSETQ. CDR3 size: 13 residues. Unmatched junction bases numbered 2, after V lost 1 base and J lost 4 bases. CDR3 residues: CASSLREDYEQYF. The CDR3 DNA reads as TGCGCCAGCAGCTTGCGGGAGGATTACGAGCAGTACTTC. Full variable domain (missing parts from reference TRBV5-1 and TRBJ2-7): KAGVTQTPRYLIKTRGQQVTLSCSPISGHRSVSWYQQTPGQGLQFLFEYFSETQRNKGNFPGRFSGRQFSNSRSEMNVSTLELGDSALYLCASSLREDYEQYFGPGTRLTVT.

This clonotype was seen at least ten times. The genes are TRBV4-1 and TRBJ1-1; tentatively, D is TRBD1 (6 bases). The V gene's germline CDR1 is MGHRA and CDR2 YSYEKL. This CDR3 region has 16 residues. Trimming took 4 bases from V and 0 from J, leaving 15 bases between them. DNA of the CDR3: TGCGCCAGCAGCCTGAGCCAGGGGATGGTGAACACTGAAGCTTTCTTT. This translates into CASSLSQGMVNTEAFF.

About this clonotype: A much larger clone lies a single base off, so this may be a read error. The CDR3 carries no conserved terminal phenylalanine or tryptophan, so it likely arises from a read error. The V and J genes are TRBV7-9 and TRBJ2-5; D possibly corresponds to TRBD1 (6 bases). Germline V gene sequence: CDR1 SEHNR, CDR2 FQNEAQ (reference sequence). This CDR3 has 15 amino acids. The ends were cut back, 5 bases at V and 2 bases at J, with 15 bases in the middle. CDR3 amino acids: CASSPPGTKQETQYI. CDR3 coding DNA: TGTGCCAGCAGCCCGCCCGGGACAAAACAAGAGACCCAGTACATC.